This paragraph reports one TCR beta chain. No antigen is known for it. Mismatch with germline at one junction end may stem from a read error. This sample was included in a study of CD8+CD57+ T cells in acquired aplastic anemia. Looking at the study overall: DNA per sorted CD4+ or CD8+ sample ranged roughly 0.19 to 27.4 ug, averaging 3.2 ug. Study-level results: A set of 25 to 30 CD8+ CDR3 sequences was shared between patients and controls, and these sequences appeared highly expressed in patients. Patients showed no significant difference from controls in CD8+ Simpson's diversity.

The use of genomic DNA as template underpinned the TCR beta VDJ and CDR3 profiling. TCRdb reprocessed the reads with MiXCR, giving one entry per CDR3 protein. The data contain over 150,000 distinct CDR3 sequences, just under 45% of them singletons. Germline lookup yields CDR1 LGHNA and CDR2 YNFKEQ. This CDR3 is built from 16 residues. The TCR comes from a human donor in good health. This chain links TRBV4-2 with TRBJ1-4, with a possible D match to TRBD1 (5 bases). Sequencing used sorted CD4+, CD8+, or CD8+CD57+ T cells (not recorded which) from PBMCs. CDR3 region: CASSQVGRGTKEKLFF. The CDR3 bases are TGTGCCAGCAGCCAAGTCGGGAGGGGCACTAAAGAAAAACTGTTTTTT.